What follows describes a single T cell receptor (beta chain). The antigen this receptor binds is unknown. Base qualities are not at hand, and no much larger clone is one base apart. The data were obtained in a study of T cell changes during pregnancy in multiple sclerosis (dated by TCRdb to 2018 to 2020). Background on the whole study: In women with multiple sclerosis, the researchers looked at how the T cell repertoire shifted as pregnancy progressed.

Library preparation employed the immunoSEQ multiplex PCR assay. The table was pulled from immuneACCESS by TCRdb, which kept in-frame rearrangements only. Such tables lose some clones; where checked, under half of the loss comes from unresolved V genes, and the rest has no known cause. Present in this sample are about 80,000 clones, 93% of which were seen just once. The ten top clones hold 2.5% to 3% of the sample. Its CDR3 holds 14 amino acids, cysteine through phenylalanine. The kept DNA is CDR3 alone, 42 bases in frame from the first base. The germline V gene gives CDR1 as SGHRS and CDR2 as YFSETQ. Deletion took 5 bases off V and 6 bases off J, with a span of 18 bases between the germline ends.

This material consisted of peripheral blood, taken after pregnancy. The TCR was taken from a female donor in good health, enrolled as a control in a pregnancy study. Recombination connected TRBV5-1 to TRBJ2-7; the D gene is perhaps TRBD2, on 5 matching bases. The base sequence is TGCGCCAGCAGACCCACGGGGTCTTTTTTCGAGCAGTACTTC. It is translated as CASRPTGSFFEQYF.